This T cell receptor (beta chain) appears in the sequencing data of a study of shared clonotypes between healthy human individuals. The germline V and J ends were trimmed by 5 bases and 3 bases, with 9 bases remaining between them. Germline CDR1 and CDR2: SEHNR and FQNEAQ (reference sequence). The CDR3 consists of 13 residues. Libraries were prepared by immunoSEQ multiplex PCR; TCRdb keeps only in-frame clonotypes and omits some of them. The table lists some 2.4 million clones, 80% to 95% of them singletons. The sample consisted of naive CD4+ T cells from PBMCs. As to subset: CD45RA+ positively selected. The rearrangement links TRBV7-9 to TRBJ2-3; unclear D gene. The receptor's source is a man in his late teens or twenties in good health. Some clones in this sample may be carry-over from other donors' samples. The CDR3 sequence: CASSPGATDTQYF. The CDR3 DNA sequence: TGTGCCAGCAGCCCCGGAGCTACAGATACGCAGTATTTT. Supplemented by reference TRBV7-9 and TRBJ2-3, the full variable domain reads DTGVSQNPRHKITKRGQNVTFRCDPISEHNRLYWYRQTLGQGPEFLTYFQNEAQLEKSRLLSDRFSAERPKGSFSTLEIQRTEQGDSAMYLCASSPGATDTQYFGPGTRLTVL.